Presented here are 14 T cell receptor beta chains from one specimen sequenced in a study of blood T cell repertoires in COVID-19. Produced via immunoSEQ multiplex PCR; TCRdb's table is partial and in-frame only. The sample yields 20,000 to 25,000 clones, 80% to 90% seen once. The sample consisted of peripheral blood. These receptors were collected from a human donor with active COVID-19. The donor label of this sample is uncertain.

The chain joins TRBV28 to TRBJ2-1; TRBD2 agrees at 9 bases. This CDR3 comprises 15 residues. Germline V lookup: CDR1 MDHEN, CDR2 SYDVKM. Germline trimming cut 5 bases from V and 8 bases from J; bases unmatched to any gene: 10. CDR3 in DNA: TGTGCCAGCAGTCCCTCCGGGACTAGCAACGATGAGCAGTTCTTC. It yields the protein CASSPSGTSNDEQFF.

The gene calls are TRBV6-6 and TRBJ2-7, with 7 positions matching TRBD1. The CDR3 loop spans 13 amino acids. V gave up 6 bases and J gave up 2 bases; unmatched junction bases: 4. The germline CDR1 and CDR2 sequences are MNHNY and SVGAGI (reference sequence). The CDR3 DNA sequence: TGTGCCAGCAGCGACAGGGCGCCCTACGAGCAGTACTTC. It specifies CASSDRAPYEQYF.

The CDR3 coding sequence is TGTGCCTGGAGTTCTCAGGGTATAGGAGGCTACACCTTC. Its protein product is CAWSSQGIGGYTF. The rearrangement joins TRBV30 to TRBJ1-2; D perhaps matches TRBD1 (5 bases). The CDR3 is made up of 13 amino acids. V dropped 2 bases and J dropped 8 bases, with 15 bases sitting between them. Germline V gene data show CDR1 as GTSNPN and CDR2 as SVGIG (reference sequence).

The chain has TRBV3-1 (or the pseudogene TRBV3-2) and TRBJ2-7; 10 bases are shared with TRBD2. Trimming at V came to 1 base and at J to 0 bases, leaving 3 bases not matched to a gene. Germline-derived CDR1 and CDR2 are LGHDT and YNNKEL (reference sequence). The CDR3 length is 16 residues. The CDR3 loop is CASSQGLAGSSYEQYF. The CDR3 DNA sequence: TGTGCCAGCAGCCAAGGACTAGCGGGTAGCTCCTACGAGCAGTACTTC.

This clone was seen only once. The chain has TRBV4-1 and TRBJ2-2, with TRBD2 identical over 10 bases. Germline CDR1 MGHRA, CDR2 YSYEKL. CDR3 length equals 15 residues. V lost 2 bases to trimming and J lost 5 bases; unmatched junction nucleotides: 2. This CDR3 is CASSQYSGRTGELFF. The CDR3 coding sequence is TGCGCCAGCAGCCAATATAGCGGGAGGACCGGGGAGCTGTTTTTT.

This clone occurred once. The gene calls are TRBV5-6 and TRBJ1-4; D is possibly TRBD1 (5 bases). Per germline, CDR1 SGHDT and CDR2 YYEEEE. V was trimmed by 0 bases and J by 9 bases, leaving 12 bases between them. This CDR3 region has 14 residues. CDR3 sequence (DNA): TGTGCCAGCAGCTTGGGGGGCCGGTACCAAAAACTGTTTTTT. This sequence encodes CASSLGGRYQKLFF.

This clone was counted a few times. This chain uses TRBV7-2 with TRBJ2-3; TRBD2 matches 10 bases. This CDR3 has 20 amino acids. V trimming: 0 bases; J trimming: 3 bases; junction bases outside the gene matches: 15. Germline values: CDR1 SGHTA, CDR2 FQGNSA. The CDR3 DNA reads TGTGCCAGCAGCTTAGCGTCCCCCTCTAGCGGGAGACTGGGGACAGATACGCAGTATTTT. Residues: CASSLASPSSGRLGTDTQYF. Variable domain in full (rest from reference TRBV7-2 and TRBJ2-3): GAGVSQSPSNKVTEKGKDVELRCDPISGHTALYWYRQSLGQGLEFLIYFQGNSAPDKSGLPSDRFSAERTGGSVSTLTIQRTQQEDSAVYLCASSLASPSSGRLGTDTQYFGPGTRLTVL.

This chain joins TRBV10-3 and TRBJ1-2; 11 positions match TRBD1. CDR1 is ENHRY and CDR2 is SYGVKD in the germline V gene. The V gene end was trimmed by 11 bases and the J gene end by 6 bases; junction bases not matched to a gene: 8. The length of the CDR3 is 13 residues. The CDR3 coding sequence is TGTGCCTCCCGGGACAGGGGGAATAATGGCTACACCTTC. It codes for CASRDRGNNGYTF.

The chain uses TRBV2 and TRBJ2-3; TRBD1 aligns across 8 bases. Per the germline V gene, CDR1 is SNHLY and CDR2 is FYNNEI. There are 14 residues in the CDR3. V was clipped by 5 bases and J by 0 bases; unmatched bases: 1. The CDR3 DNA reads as TGTGCCAGCAGTCGACAGGGGAGCACAGATACGCAGTATTTT. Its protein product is CASSRQGSTDTQYF.

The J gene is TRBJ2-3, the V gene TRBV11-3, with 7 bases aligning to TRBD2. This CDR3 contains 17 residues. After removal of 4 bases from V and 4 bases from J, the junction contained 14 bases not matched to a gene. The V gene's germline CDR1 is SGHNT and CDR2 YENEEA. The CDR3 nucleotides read TGTGCCAGCAGCTCCGCCCGGTGGGAGGGGCTCGCAGATACGCAGTATTTT. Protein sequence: CASSSARWEGLADTQYF.

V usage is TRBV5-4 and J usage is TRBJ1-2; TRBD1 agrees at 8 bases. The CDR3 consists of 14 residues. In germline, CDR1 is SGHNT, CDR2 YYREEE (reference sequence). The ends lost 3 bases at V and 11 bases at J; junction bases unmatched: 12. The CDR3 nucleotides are TGTGCCAGCAGCTCACAGGGGGGGGCAAGGGAGTACACCTTC. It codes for CASSSQGGAREYTF.

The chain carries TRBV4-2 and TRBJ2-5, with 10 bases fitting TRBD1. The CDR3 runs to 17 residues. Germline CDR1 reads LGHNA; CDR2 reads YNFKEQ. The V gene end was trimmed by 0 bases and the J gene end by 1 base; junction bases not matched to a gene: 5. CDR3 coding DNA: TGTGCCAGCAGCCAAGATCTGGGGGACAGGGGCCAAGAGACCCAGTACTTC. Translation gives CASSQDLGDRGQETQYF.

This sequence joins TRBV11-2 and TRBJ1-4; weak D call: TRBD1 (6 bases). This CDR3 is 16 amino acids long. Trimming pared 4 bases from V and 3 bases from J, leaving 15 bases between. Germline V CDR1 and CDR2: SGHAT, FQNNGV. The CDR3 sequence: CASSSLRGFANEKLFF. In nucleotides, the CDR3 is TGTGCCAGCAGCTCCCTGAGGGGGTTTGCTAATGAAAAACTGTTTTTT.

The CDR3 DNA reads TGTGCCAGCAGCTTATTCCAGGGGGCGCGGAATGAGCAGTTCTTC. Translated: CASSLFQGARNEQFF. The chain links TRBV7-6 to TRBJ2-1; TRBD1 agrees at 8 bases. The CDR3 is 15 residues long. The germline CDR1 and CDR2 sequences are SGHVS and FNYEAQ. Trimming cost V 2 bases and J 7 bases; bases outside gene matches: 7.